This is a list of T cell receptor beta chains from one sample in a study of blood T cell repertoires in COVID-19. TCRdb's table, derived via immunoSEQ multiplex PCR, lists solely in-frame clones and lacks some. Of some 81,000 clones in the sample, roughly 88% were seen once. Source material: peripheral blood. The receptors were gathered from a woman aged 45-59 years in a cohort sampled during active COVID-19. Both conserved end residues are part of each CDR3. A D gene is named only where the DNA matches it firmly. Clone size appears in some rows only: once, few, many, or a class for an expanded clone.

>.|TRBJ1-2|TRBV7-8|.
CASSYGPSYGYTF
TGTGCCAGCAGCTACGGTCCCTCCTATGGCTACACCTTC
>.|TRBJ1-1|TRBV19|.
CASSMGIYTEAFF
TGTGCCAGTAGTATGGGCATATACACTGAAGCTTTCTTT
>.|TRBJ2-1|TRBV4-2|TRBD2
CASRSGSSYNEQFF
TGTGCCAGCAGGAGCGGGAGCTCCTACAATGAGCAGTTCTTC
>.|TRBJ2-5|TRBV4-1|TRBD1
CASSQEGQGKGTQYF
TGCGCCAGCAGCCAAGAAGGACAGGGGAAGGGGACCCAGTACTTC
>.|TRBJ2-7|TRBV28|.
CASTPDTNSYEQYF
TGTGCCAGCACCCCGGACACCAACTCCTACGAGCAGTACTTC
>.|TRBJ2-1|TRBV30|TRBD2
CAWSVGGRGNEQFF
TGTGCCTGGAGTGTAGGCGGGAGGGGCAATGAGCAGTTCTTC
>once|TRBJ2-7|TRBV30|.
CGIGRQLGEQYF
TGTGGTATAGGGAGGCAACTAGGGGAGCAGTACTTC
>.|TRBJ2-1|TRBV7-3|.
CASSLSPPSGEQFF
TGTGCCAGCAGCTTAAGCCCTCCGTCCGGTGAGCAGTTCTTC
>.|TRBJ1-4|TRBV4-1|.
CASSRGDSNEKLFF
TGCGCCAGCAGCCGGGGGGACTCGAATGAAAAACTGTTTTTT
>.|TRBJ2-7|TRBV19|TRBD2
CASSRLAGGDYEQYF
TGTGCCAGTAGCCGACTAGCGGGAGGGGACTACGAGCAGTACTTC
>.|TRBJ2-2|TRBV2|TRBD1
CASSSGTGANTGELFF
TGTGCCAGCAGTTCCGGGACAGGGGCGAACACCGGGGAGCTGTTTTTT
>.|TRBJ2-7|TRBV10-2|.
CASSDPSSYEQYF
TGCGCCAGCAGTGACCCCAGCTCCTACGAGCAGTACTTC
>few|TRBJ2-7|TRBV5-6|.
CASSLWEYEQYF
TGTGCCAGCAGCTTATGGGAGTACGAGCAGTACTTC
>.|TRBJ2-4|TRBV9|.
CASSVGGVKNIQYF
TGTGCCAGCAGCGTAGGGGGGGTCAAAAACATTCAGTACTTC
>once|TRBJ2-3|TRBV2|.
CASRDSSTDTQYF
TGTGCCAGCCGGGACTCTAGCACAGATACGCAGTATTTT
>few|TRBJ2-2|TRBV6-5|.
CASSWRGTGELFF
TGTGCCAGCAGTTGGCGAGGAACCGGGGAGCTGTTTTTT
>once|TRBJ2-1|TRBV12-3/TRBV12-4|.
CASSLNNEQFF
TGTGCCAGCAGTCTTAACAATGAGCAGTTCTTC
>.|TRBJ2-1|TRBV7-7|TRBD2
CASSFGGGGSNEQFF
TGTGCTAGCAGCTTCGGCGGGGGGGGATCCAATGAGCAGTTCTTC
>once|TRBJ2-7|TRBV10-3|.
CAIRDLAVAYEQYF
TGTGCCATCAGGGACTTAGCGGTTGCCTACGAGCAGTACTTC
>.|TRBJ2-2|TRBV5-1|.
CASSPLARTGELFF
TGCGCCAGCAGTCCTCTAGCGCGGACCGGGGAGCTGTTTTTT
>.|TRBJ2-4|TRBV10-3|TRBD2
CAISEPSGRAKNIQYF
TGTGCCATCAGTGAACCTAGCGGGAGGGCCAAAAACATTCAGTACTTC
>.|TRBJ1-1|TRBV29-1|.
CSVVWGGVNTEAFF
TGCAGCGTTGTTTGGGGAGGGGTGAACACTGAAGCTTTCTTT
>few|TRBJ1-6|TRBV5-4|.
CASSLGRNSPLHF
TGTGCCAGCAGCTTGGGGAGGAACTCACCCCTCCACTTT
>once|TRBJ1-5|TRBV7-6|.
CASSQSPERSNQPQHF
TGTGCCAGCAGTCAGTCTCCGGAGAGGAGCAATCAGCCCCAGCATTTT
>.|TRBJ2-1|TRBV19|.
CATAPGTPVNEQFF
TGTGCCACCGCGCCCGGGACACCCGTCAATGAGCAGTTCTTC
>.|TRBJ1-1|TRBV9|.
CASSAGVNTEAFF
TGTGCCAGCAGCGCCGGGGTGAACACTGAAGCTTTCTTT
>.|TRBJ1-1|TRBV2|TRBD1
CANDPGQGTEAFF
TGTGCCAACGATCCGGGACAGGGTACTGAAGCTTTCTTT
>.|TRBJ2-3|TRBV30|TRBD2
CAWSPGLAPDTQYF
TGTGCCTGGAGTCCGGGACTAGCCCCAGATACGCAGTATTTT